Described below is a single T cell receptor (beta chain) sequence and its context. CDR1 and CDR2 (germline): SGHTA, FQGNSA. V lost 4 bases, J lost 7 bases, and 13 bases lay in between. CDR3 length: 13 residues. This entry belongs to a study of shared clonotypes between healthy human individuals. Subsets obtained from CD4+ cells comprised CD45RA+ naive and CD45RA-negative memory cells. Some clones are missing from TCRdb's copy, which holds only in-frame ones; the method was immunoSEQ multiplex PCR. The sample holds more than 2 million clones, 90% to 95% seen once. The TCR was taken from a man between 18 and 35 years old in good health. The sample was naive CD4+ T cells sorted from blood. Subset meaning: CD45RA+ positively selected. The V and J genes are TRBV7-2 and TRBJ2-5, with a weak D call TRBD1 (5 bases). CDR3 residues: CASSYDRGGTQYF. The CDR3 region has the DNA TGTGCCAGCAGCTACGATAGGGGCGGGACCCAGTACTTC.